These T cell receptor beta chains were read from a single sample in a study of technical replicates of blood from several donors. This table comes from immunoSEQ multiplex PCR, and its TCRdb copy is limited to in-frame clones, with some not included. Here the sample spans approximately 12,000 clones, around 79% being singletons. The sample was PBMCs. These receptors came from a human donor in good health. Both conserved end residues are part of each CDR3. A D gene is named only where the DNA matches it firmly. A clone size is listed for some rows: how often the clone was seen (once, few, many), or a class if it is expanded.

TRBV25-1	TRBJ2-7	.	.	CASSDLGIGASEQYF	TGTGCCAGCAGTGATTTGGGAATTGGGGCTTCCGAGCAGTACTTC
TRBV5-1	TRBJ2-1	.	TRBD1	CASSPTGVRSYNEQFF	TGCGCCAGCAGTCCTACAGGGGTGAGGTCCTACAATGAGCAGTTCTTC
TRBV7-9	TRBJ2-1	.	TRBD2	CASSEGTSVNEQFF	TGTGCCAGCAGCGAGGGGACTAGCGTAAATGAGCAGTTCTTC
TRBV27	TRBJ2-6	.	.	CASSLYRAGANVLTF	TGTGCCAGCAGTTTATACCGGGCTGGGGCCAACGTCCTGACTTTC
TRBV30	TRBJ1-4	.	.	CAWNRRREKLFF	TGTGCCTGGAACAGGAGAAGGGAAAAACTGTTTTTT
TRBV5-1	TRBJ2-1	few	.	CASSLLLGASYNEQFF	TGCGCCAGCAGCTTGTTGCTGGGGGCCTCCTACAATGAGCAGTTCTTC
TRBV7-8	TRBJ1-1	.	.	CASSPRRNTEAFF	TGTGCCAGCAGCCCAAGGAGGAACACTGAAGCTTTCTTT
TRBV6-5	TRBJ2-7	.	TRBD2	CASSYQSGSAGEQYF	TGTGCCAGCAGTTATCAAAGCGGGAGTGCAGGCGAGCAGTACTTC
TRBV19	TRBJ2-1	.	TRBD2	CASIMTGEGYNEQFF	TGTGCCAGTATTATGACGGGGGAGGGCTACAATGAGCAGTTCTTC
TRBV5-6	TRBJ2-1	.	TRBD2	CASSLAGVSYNEQFF	TGTGCCAGCAGCCTAGCGGGAGTGTCGTACAATGAGCAGTTCTTC
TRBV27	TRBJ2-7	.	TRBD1	CASSSSQGAAYEQYF	TGTGCCAGCAGTTCCTCACAGGGGGCCGCCTACGAGCAGTACTTC
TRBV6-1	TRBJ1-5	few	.	CASSELSTGPWQPQHF	TGTGCCAGCAGTGAACTAAGTACAGGGCCGTGGCAGCCCCAGCATTTT
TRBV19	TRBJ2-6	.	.	CASSIDLRRRLSSGANVLTF	TGTGCCAGTAGTATAGATCTGAGACGAAGACTCAGCTCTGGGGCCAACGTCCTGACTTTC
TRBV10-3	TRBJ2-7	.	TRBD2	CAISESLAGGSSYEQYF	TGTGCCATCAGTGAGTCTCTAGCGGGAGGGAGCTCCTACGAGCAGTACTTC
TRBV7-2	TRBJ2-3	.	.	CASTALGALGTDTQYF	TGTGCCAGCACTGCGCTGGGGGCTTTGGGCACAGATACGCAGTATTTT
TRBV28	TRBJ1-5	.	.	CASSLIGFGQPQHF	TGTGCCAGCAGTTTAATAGGTTTCGGGCAGCCCCAGCATTTT
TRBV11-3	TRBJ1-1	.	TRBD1	CASSLAGGTEAFF	TGTGCCAGCAGCCTAGCAGGGGGCACTGAAGCTTTCTTT
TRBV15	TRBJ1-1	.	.	CATSTDVRVSGTEAFF	TGTGCCACCAGCACTGATGTCAGGGTGTCGGGCACTGAAGCTTTCTTT
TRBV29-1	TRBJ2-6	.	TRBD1	CSVQGAPANVLTF	TGCAGCGTCCAGGGGGCGCCGGCCAACGTCCTGACTTTC
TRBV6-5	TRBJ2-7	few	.	CASSYKSGYYEQYF	TGTGCCAGCAGTTACAAGTCAGGGTACTACGAGCAGTACTTC
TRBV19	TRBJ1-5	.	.	CASTYRADYSNQPQHF	TGTGCCAGTACCTACAGGGCTGATTATAGCAATCAGCCCCAGCATTTT
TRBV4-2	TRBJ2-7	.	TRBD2	CASSQDSSGRAAHEQYF	TGTGCCAGCAGCCAAGACTCCAGCGGGAGGGCCGCTCACGAGCAGTACTTC
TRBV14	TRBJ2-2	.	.	CASSQSRAGELFF	TGTGCCAGCAGCCAATCCCGGGCCGGGGAGCTGTTTTTT
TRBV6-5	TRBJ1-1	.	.	CASSHRAEAFF	TGTGCCAGCAGTCATCGGGCTGAAGCTTTCTTT
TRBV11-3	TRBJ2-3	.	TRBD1	CASSLRGQGDTQYF	TGTGCCAGCAGCTTAAGGGGGCAAGGAGATACGCAGTATTTT
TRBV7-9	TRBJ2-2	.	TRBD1	CASSDGGTGGNTGELFF	TGTGCCAGCAGTGACGGGGGGACAGGGGGCAACACCGGGGAGCTGTTTTTT
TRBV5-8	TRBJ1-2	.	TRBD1	CASSEGTGGGYTF	TGTGCCAGCAGCGAAGGGACAGGGGGTGGCTACACCTTC
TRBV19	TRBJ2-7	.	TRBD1	CASSTLQGASGEQYF	TGTGCCAGTAGTACCCTACAGGGGGCATCGGGCGAGCAGTACTTC
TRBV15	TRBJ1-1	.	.	CATSMDLLGRRNTEAFF	TGTGCCACCAGCATGGACCTGCTCGGGAGAAGGAACACTGAAGCTTTCTTT
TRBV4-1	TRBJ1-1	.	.	CASSHPDGGTEAFF	TGCGCCAGCAGCCACCCGGATGGAGGCACTGAAGCTTTCTTT
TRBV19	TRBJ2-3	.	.	CASSIEGRSGPDTQYF	TGTGCCAGTAGTATCGAAGGGAGGTCTGGTCCAGATACGCAGTATTTT
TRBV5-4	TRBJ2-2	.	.	CASSTPWGGGVNTGELFF	TGTGCCAGCAGCACCCCCTGGGGGGGCGGAGTCAACACCGGGGAGCTGTTTTTT
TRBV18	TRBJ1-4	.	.	CASSPDRSEKLFF	TGTGCCAGCTCACCGGACAGAAGTGAAAAACTGTTTTTT
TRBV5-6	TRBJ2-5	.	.	CASSLAGAETQYF	TGTGCCAGCAGCTTGGCCGGAGCGGAGACCCAGTACTTC
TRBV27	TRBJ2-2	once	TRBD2	CASTGLAGTLASTGELFF	TGTGCCAGCACGGGACTAGCGGGAACCCTGGCGAGCACCGGGGAGCTGTTTTTT
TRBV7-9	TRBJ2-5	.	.	CASSRSMGLEETQYF	TGTGCCAGCAGCCGTAGCATGGGGCTAGAAGAGACCCAGTACTTC
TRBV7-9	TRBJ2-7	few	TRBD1	CASSLAAGTGEHEQYF	TGTGCCAGCAGCTTAGCGGCCGGGACAGGGGAACACGAGCAGTACTTC
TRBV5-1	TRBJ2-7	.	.	CASSLEQGEGGYEQYF	TGCGCCAGCAGCTTGGAACAGGGAGAGGGCGGCTACGAGCAGTACTTC
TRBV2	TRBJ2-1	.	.	CASSEAGVGAYNEQFF	TGTGCCAGCAGTGAAGCGGGAGTCGGGGCCTACAATGAGCAGTTCTTC
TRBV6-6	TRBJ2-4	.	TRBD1	CASSRTGVDIQYF	TGTGCCAGCAGCCGTACAGGGGTGGACATTCAGTACTTC
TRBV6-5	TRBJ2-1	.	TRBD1	CASSSRQGLSNEQFF	TGTGCCAGCAGTTCGCGACAGGGTCTTAGCAATGAGCAGTTCTTC
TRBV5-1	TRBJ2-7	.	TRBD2	CASSRGGGPGGTYEQYF	TGCGCCAGCAGCCGGGGGGGAGGACCCGGGGGAACCTACGAGCAGTACTTC
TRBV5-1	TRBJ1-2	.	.	CASSLRAEGGYTF	TGCGCCAGCAGCTTGAGGGCAGAGGGTGGCTACACCTTC
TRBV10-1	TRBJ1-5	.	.	CASSEPGGPQHF	TGCGCCAGCAGTGAACCGGGGGGGCCCCAGCATTTT
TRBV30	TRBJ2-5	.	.	CAWTGMAGKVETQYF	TGTGCCTGGACAGGGATGGCTGGCAAAGTAGAGACCCAGTACTTC
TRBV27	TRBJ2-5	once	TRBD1	CASSFAGQVQETQYF	TGTGCCAGCAGTTTCGCGGGACAGGTTCAAGAGACCCAGTACTTC
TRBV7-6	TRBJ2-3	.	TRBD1	CASSLPWDIGTGETDTQYF	TGTGCCAGCAGCCTCCCTTGGGATATCGGGACAGGGGAGACAGATACGCAGTATTTT